This T cell receptor beta chain comes out of a study of T cell responses to AZD1222 COVID-19 vaccine. Overall study findings and caveats: Females made up more of the donors, who were largely white British, and clonal diversity may have come out too low. Repertoires were obtained only post-peak T cell response.

Data came from immunoSEQ multiplex PCR; TCRdb stores just in-frame clones and leaves some out. This sample yields 85,000 to 95,000 clones, of which around 90% are seen a single time; more than 7.5% belongs to the top ten. On this clone: Its antigen is not identified.

In germline, CDR1 is SGHVS, CDR2 FNYEAQ. The junction had 3 bases not matched to a gene; V was cut back by 2 bases and J by 5 bases. This CDR3 is 15 amino acids long. Specimen: peripheral blood, collected on day 0 of AZD1222 vaccination. This TCR derives from an adult in good health. The chain employs TRBV7-6 and TRBJ1-4, with 9 nucleotides matching TRBD1. CDR3 region: CASSLSGTGNEKLFF. The CDR3 bases are TGTGCCAGCAGCTTATCCGGGACAGGGAATGAAAAACTGTTTTTT.